The source of this TCR beta chain is a study of cytomegalovirus exposure and HLA in healthy donors listed by TCRdb under 2017. Broadly, across the study: According to an earlier analysis of 587 of the donors, some 170 million T cells yielded 90 million to 140 million unique TCR beta sequences and less than 300 Gb of sequence data. HLA typing included class I and class II loci at four-digit resolution. Of the 300 to 400 genotyped donors, around 81% fell in the genetic ancestry cluster associated with self-reported Caucasian donors. In a later analysis, previously published TCR beta repertoires from 666 donors were re-analyzed and high-resolution HLA genotyping was added so that TCR occurrence patterns could be studied. To predict cytomegalovirus infection status, the study brought together high-throughput TCR immunosequencing, statistical association of individual TCRs with disease status, and machine learning. Roughly 300 gigabases of sequencing data and tens of millions of unique TCR sequences were included in an early release covering about 700 HLA-typed donors. Roughly five DR-DQ haplotypes were handled as single units for association and clustering because linkage in the cohort was strong. Besides the first cohort of approximately 670 subjects, a separate validation cohort made up of 120 different subjects was used. The number of donors typed differed by locus, with 629-630 for A, B, C, DRB1 and DQB1, roughly 550 for DQA1, 600 to 610 for DPA1, and around 450 for DPB1. An earlier analysis of about 620 of the donors applied high-throughput TCR beta sequencing to assess whether each TCR beta V gene segment acted as functional or pseudogenic. The study profiled the T cell repertoires of 500 to 800 subjects by immunosequencing and related them to cytomegalovirus serostatus. Every discovery cohort repertoire had been produced on one sequencing platform. In a later genetic analysis, genome-wide SNP genotypes for about 60% of the 666 donors were used, and that subset was treated as a discovery cohort. Among some 400 genotyped donors of the cohort, an average of about 240,000 unique TCR beta nucleotide sequences was sequenced per donor, of which about 19% were non-productive. The later analysis used no new phenotypic data to find candidate immune exposures, relying instead on TCR beta sequences and their occurrence across donors. Donor age, sex, ethnicity and CMV serostatus were compiled alongside the repertoire data. The study was designed to test whether signatures of past pathogen exposure could be identified by cataloging public T cell receptors. Study-wide conclusions, independent of this receptor: Most CMV-associated TCR beta chains appeared to be HLA-restricted in a later analysis, and the HLA associations seemed to be driven largely by CMV exposure. A group of highly shared sequence variants was considered likely to be a technical artifact of the sequencing pipeline. In vitro tests confirmed that a few of the cytomegalovirus-associated TCR beta chains recognize cytomegalovirus antigens. The classifier was reported to diagnose cytomegalovirus status with high specificity and sensitivity in both the original and validation cohorts. Correlated functional status among segregating V segments might reflect linkage disequilibrium, but an unknown experimental factor could not be ruled out. For the cohort, immune exposure information was limited to CMV serostatus. While some public TCRs were present in many individuals, most TCR sequences turned up only very rarely across donors. The authors suggested that the approach could potentially be generalized to other disease states and immunological phenotypes. According to a later analysis, parvovirus B19, influenza, CMV and Epstein-Barr virus appeared linked to several top co-occurrence clusters. An association between a missense DCLRE1C variant and V-gene and J-gene trimming of TCR beta chains was found in a later genetic analysis and replicated in an independent cohort. When HLA alleles, especially DR and DQ, strongly co-occurred, attributing TCR associations to individual alleles was difficult. In a later analysis, HLA-associated TCR beta chains showed more clonal expansion and lower generation probabilities than non-associated chains that were equally common. A later analysis found that TCR association rates varied across HLA loci, with DRB1 alleles showing the most associated TCRs and HLA-C alleles the fewest. In this cohort, only TCR beta chains were sequenced, and detectable features were limited by the absence of alpha or paired-chain data. In the study, approximately 160 TCR beta chains were listed as associated with cytomegalovirus. The presence/absence analyses assumed that sequencing depth was roughly uniform across donors, and that assumption may not be true. Specific HLA alleles were associated with 15,000 to 20,000 TCR beta sequences at a false discovery rate of 0.05 in a later analysis. Broadly in line with IMGT annotations, most TCR beta V segments showed up in productive rearrangements about 87% or about 30% of the time in an earlier analysis of about 500 of the donors. Approximately 18 rarely observed V segments, including chromosome 9 orphons, were excluded from the earlier analysis of about 610 of the donors because counts were too low. A further reported finding was that TCR beta sequences accurately predicted the HLA-A and HLA-B alleles for most subjects in the first cohort. Because HLA typing was unavailable for some donors at each locus, only the typed subset was used in association tests. Compared with the approximately 710-donor mean, donors in an Asian-associated ancestry cluster had fewer N-insertions in productive TCRs, according to a later genetic analysis.

The cohort consisted of approximately 690 healthy bone marrow donors. At the time of sampling, all cohort members were nominally healthy, though unrecorded immune exposures were likely present. The donor was CMV seronegative and belonged to the group of under 400 seronegative cohort members. Every donor gave a peripheral blood sample, and the peripheral blood mononuclear cells from that sample were used for TCR beta sequencing. Genomic DNA extraction from the blood cell samples was performed with the Qiagen DNeasy Blood Extraction Kit. A remark on this clone: Its cognate antigen has yet to be identified. No much larger clonotype is one base removed from it; base qualities were not supplied.

Library generation was performed with the immunoSEQ multiplex PCR assay. A mixture of 60 forward primers for TCR Vbeta segments and 13 reverse primers for TCR Jbeta segments was used in the multiplex PCR. The CDR3 region of rearranged TCR beta genes was amplified from genomic DNA with a multiplex PCR assay. On the Illumina HiSeq System, the amplified TCR beta libraries were sequenced as 87-base-pair reads. In the original analysis: A later analysis counted tens of millions of unique TCR beta chains across the 640 or so repertoires, and some 11 million of these chains were shared by at least two donors. A nearest-neighbor algorithm error-corrected the raw reads and collapsed the reads into unique sequences, merging closely related sequences to remove PCR and sequencing errors. CDR3 sequences were aligned to IMGT reference sequences to assign V, D and J gene segments. Each retained sequence needed at least a six-nucleotide match to both a V gene segment and a J gene segment. Rearrangements were classified as productive when the CDR3 lacked stop codons and remained in frame with V and J, and all other rearrangements were classified as non-productive. CDR3 was defined according to IMGT convention as the region running from the second conserved V-encoded cysteine to the conserved J-encoded phenylalanine. The earlier analysis of some 540 of the donors excluded any sequence lacking an unambiguous match to a single V gene segment. In an earlier analysis of approximately 590 of the donors, a V segment was called functional when productive rearrangements were above 56.7%, and segregating when the standard deviation between donors exceeded 5%. To diagnose cytomegalovirus status from the catalog of TCR beta chain sequences, a statistical classification framework was built. In a later analysis, V and J genes were assigned by comparing TCR nucleotide sequences against IMGT/GENE-DB human TR gene sequences. A later analysis assigned CDR3 sequences and most-parsimonious VDJ recombination scenarios with the TCRdist pipeline. A later analysis defined each TCR beta chain by its CDR3 amino acid sequence plus V-gene family, and excluded reads lacking a unique V-gene family. As a way to deal with suspected cross-contamination and a sequencing artifact, a later analysis dropped 500 to 700 nucleotide sequences that were highly shared and had low generation probability. A later analysis calculated a clonal expansion index for each public chain from normalized within-repertoire ranks of inferred template counts. A later analysis computed generation probabilities with a VDJ recombination model fitted to out-of-frame rearrangements, and checked the results against IGoR. In a later analysis, hypergeometric tests were used to score TCR-TCR, TCR-HLA and TCR-CMV co-occurrence, with a repertoire-size bias correction applied to TCR pairs. In a later analysis, false discovery rates were estimated by permuting HLA or CMV assignments 20 times. In a later analysis, co-occurring TCRs were grouped using DBSCAN, and TCRdist sequence similarity was added for clustering within HLA-allele-positive subsets. Repertoires with fewer than 30,000 or more than 120,000 public chains, plus five repertoires with anomalous nucleotide sharing, were excluded from co-occurrence clustering. TCRdb carries this immuneACCESS record with in-frame sequences only. Its versions omit some clonotypes, under half of them owing to an unresolved V gene in the studies checked, with the rest unexplained. V and J calls and clone size are given by that table; D and trimming were obtained from the DNA. Across this sample there are about 190,000 clones, with roughly 70% seen only once. The ten largest clones add up to approximately 1.8% of the sample.

The clonotype originates from a woman between 25 and 40 years old in good health and CMV-seronegative. The sequenced sample was PBMCs.

The nucleotides read TGTGCCACCAGGGACACCGAAATCTCCTACGAGCAGTACTTC. It codes for CATRDTEISYEQYF. The rearrangement combines TRBV15 with TRBJ2-7; TRBD1 is a weak D gene call, 5 bases matching. The CDR3 numbers 14 residues from cysteine through phenylalanine. Of all the DNA, just the CDR3 is kept, 42 bases in frame from base 1. CDR1 and CDR2 (LNHNV, YYDKDF) derive from the germline V gene (reference sequence). V is pared back by 6 bases and J by 0 bases, with 12 bases lying between the germline termini.